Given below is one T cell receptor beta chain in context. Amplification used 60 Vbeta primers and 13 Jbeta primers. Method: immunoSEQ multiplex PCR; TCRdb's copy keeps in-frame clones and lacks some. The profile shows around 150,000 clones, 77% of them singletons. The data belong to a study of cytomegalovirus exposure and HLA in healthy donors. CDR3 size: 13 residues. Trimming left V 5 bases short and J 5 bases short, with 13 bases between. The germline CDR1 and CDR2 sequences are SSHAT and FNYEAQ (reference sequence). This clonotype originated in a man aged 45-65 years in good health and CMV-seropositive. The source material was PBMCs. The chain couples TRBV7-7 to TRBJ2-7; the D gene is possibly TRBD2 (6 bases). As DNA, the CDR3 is TGTGCCAGCAGCCTTTCGGGAGACCACGAGCAGTACTTC. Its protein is CASSLSGDHEQYF.